This T cell receptor (beta chain) was recovered during a study of control samples from healthy donors and cancer patients. Trimming removed 0 bases at V and 1 base at J, with 9 bases between. Germline V lookup: CDR1 LGHNA, CDR2 YNFKEQ. CDR3 size: 16 residues. Sequencing used immunoSEQ multiplex PCR; TCRdb keeps in-frame clones, though not all of them. The top ten hold over 12% of the sample, which has 40,000 to 60,000 clones, about nine tenths seen once. This chain uses TRBV4-2 with TRBJ2-2; the D is unclear. This receptor was obtained from a man in his sixties with head and neck cancer. The sample comprised PBMCs. Here the CDR3 DNA reads TGTGCCAGCAGCCAAGACCCAGGCGGGAACACCGGGGAGCTGTTTTTT. Amino acids: CASSQDPGGNTGELFF.